The present entry profiles one T cell receptor (beta chain) with its context. This specimen comes from a study of cytomegalovirus exposure and HLA in healthy donors. Use of 60 Vbeta and 13 Jbeta primers characterized the PCR. Original handling: Tens of millions of unique TCR beta chains, some 9.9 million of them shared, were counted by a later analysis. Sequencing was performed with immunoSEQ multiplex PCR; in TCRdb, only in-frame clones are kept and a portion is missing. V, J and clone size derive from that table, while D and trimming were established from the DNA sequence. The sample table sets out 95,000 to 150,000 clones. V shed 1 base, J shed 7 bases, and the junction held 6 bases outside the gene matches. Germline values: CDR1 SGHTA, CDR2 FQGNSA. The CDR3 has 15 amino acids.

The sequenced material came from PBMCs. The sequence was obtained from a man younger than 35 in good health and CMV-seronegative. J is TRBJ2-2 and V is TRBV7-2; TRBD2 matches 7 bases. This CDR3 is CASSLEGLAGGELFF. CDR3 coding DNA: TGTGCCAGCAGCTTAGAAGGCTTAGCGGGCGGGGAGCTGTTTTTT.